This T cell receptor beta chain was observed in a study of shared clonotypes between healthy human individuals. The CDR3 consists of 15 residues. After removal of 4 bases from V and 4 bases from J, the junction contained 7 bases not matched to a gene. Germline-derived CDR1 and CDR2 are SGHTA and FQGNSA. TCRdb keeps only in-frame clones here, not all; method: immunoSEQ multiplex PCR. Here the sample spans approximately 1.4 million clones, nearly 99% being singletons. The V gene is TRBV7-2, the J gene TRBJ2-7, with 10 bases lining up with TRBD2. This sequence was found in a young man in good health. Sequencing was carried out using naive CD4+ T cells sorted from blood. The subset: CD45RA+ positively selected. CDR3: CASSSNSGRLYEQYF. The DNA of the CDR3 is TGTGCCAGCAGCTCCAATAGCGGGAGGCTGTACGAGCAGTACTTC.